This T cell receptor (beta chain) was profiled in a study of blood T cell repertoires in COVID-19. Study in general: The United States, Italy and Spain provided the acute and convalescent COVID-19 samples. The cDNA or gDNA used as material had been derived from T cells, B-cell-depleted T cells, or PBMCs.

Per the study methods: Reference gene primer amplification gave estimated nucleated cell counts. Profiled with immunoSEQ multiplex PCR; TCRdb holds only in-frame clones, not every one. That table gives V, J and clone size, and the DNA gave D and trimming. The data show 200,000 to 300,000 clones, approximately 87% seen once. Germline values: CDR1 MDHEN, CDR2 SYDVKM. V was shortened by 7 bases and J by 4 bases, with 22 bases between the two germline ends. The CDR3 is 16 amino acids. Sequenced material: peripheral blood. V and J are TRBV28 and TRBJ1-1, with D possibly TRBD1 on 5 matching bases. The clonotype originates from a human donor in a cohort sampled during active COVID-19. The CDR3 DNA reads as TGTGCCAGCACCAACCAGGCCCTAGGGAGGGGCACTGAAGCTTTCTTT. Encoded protein: CASTNQALGRGTEAFF.